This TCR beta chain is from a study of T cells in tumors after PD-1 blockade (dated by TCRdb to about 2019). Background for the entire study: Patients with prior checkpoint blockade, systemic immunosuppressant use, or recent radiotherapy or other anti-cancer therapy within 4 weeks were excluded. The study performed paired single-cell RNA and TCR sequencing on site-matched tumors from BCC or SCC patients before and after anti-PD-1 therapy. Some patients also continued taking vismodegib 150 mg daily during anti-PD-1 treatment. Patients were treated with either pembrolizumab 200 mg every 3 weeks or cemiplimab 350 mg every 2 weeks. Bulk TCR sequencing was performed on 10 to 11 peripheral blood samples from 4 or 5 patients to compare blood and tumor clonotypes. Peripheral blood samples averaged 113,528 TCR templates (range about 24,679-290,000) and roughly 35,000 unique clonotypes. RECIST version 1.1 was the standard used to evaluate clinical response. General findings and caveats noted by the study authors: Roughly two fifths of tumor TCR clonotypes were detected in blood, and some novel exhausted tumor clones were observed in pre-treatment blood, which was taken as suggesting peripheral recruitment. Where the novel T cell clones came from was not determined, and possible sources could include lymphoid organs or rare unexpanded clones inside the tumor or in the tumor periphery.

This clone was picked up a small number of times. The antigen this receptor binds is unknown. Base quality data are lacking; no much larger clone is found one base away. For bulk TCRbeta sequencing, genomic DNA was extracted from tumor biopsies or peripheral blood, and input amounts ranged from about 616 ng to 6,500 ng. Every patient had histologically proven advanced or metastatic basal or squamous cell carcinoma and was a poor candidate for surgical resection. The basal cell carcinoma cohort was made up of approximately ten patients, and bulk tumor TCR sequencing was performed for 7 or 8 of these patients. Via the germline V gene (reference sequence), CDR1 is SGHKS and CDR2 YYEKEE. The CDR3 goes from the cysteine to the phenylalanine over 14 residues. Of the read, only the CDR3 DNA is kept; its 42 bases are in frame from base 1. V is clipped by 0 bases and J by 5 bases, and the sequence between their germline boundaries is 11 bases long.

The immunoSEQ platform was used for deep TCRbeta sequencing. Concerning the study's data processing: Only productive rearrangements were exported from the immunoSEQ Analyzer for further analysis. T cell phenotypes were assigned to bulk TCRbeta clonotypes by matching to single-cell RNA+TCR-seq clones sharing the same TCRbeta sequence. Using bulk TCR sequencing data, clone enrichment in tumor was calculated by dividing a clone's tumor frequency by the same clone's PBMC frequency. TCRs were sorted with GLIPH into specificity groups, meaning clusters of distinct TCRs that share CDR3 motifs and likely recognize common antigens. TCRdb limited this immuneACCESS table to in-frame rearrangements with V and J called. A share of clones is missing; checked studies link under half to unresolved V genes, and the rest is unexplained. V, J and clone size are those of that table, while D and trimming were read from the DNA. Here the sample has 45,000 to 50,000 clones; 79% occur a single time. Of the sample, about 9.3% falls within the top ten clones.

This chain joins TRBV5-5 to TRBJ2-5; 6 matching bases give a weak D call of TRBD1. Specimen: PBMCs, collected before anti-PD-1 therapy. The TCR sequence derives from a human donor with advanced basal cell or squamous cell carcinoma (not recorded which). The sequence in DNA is TGTGCCAGCAGCTTGGCCCCAGGGGTGGAGACCCAGTACTTC. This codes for CASSLAPGVETQYF.